This T cell receptor (beta chain) was documented in a study of blood T cell repertoires in COVID-19. For the study at large: The samples span acute and convalescent COVID-19 from the United States, Italy and Spain. Sources were T cells, B-cell-depleted T cells, or PBMCs; the material itself was cDNA or gDNA.

Germline lookup yields CDR1 SEHNR and CDR2 FQNEAQ (reference sequence). The CDR3 runs to 17 residues. Trimming stripped 5 bases from V and 0 bases from J, with 17 bases between. The authors' processing: Amplification with reference gene primers provided the estimates of nucleated cell counts. Using immunoSEQ multiplex PCR, the repertoire was profiled, and TCRdb retains in-frame clones only, with some absent. The V and J calls and the clone size are those of that table, but D and trimming were determined from the DNA. The sample yields fewer than 200,000 clones, about four fifths seen once. The sequenced sample was peripheral blood. The rearrangement joins TRBV7-9 to TRBJ1-3; D is uncertain. The source of this sequence is a human donor in a cohort sampled during active COVID-19. The CDR3 protein is CASSLGGGWNSGNTIYF. DNA of the CDR3: TGTGCCAGCAGCCTCGGAGGAGGCTGGAACTCTGGAAACACCATATATTTT.